The next 22 T cell receptor beta chains were all read from a single sample in a study of T cell changes during pregnancy in multiple sclerosis. Repertoires were generated with immunoSEQ multiplex PCR, while TCRdb's copy carries only in-frame clones and drops some. The data hold roughly 100,000 clones, with roughly nine tenths observed a single time. The sequencing used peripheral blood, collected after pregnancy. These receptors were obtained from a female donor with multiple sclerosis, enrolled in a pregnancy study.

This chain links TRBV5-1 with TRBJ2-5, with TRBD2 matching 10 bases. In germline, CDR1 is SGHRS, CDR2 YFSETQ. This CDR3 contains 15 residues. V lost 3 bases, J lost 1 base, and 3 bases stayed unmatched. CDR3 sequence: CASSSAGGRQETQYF. DNA for the CDR3: TGCGCCAGCAGCTCAGCGGGGGGGCGCCAAGAGACCCAGTACTTC.

The gene calls are TRBV18 and TRBJ2-5; TRBD2 might be the D (6 bases). The V gene lost 0 bases and the J gene lost 2 bases, with 10 bases spanning the gap. This CDR3 region has 15 residues. The germline gives CDR1 KGHSH, CDR2 LQKENI. The CDR3 region has the DNA TGTGCCAGCTCACCACCGGAGGGGACGCAAGAGACCCAGTACTTC. Protein: CASSPPEGTQETQYF.

This rearrangement joins TRBV6-1 to TRBJ1-2; a possible D gene is TRBD1 (5 bases). The ends were cut back, 0 bases at V and 6 bases at J, with 17 bases in the middle. This CDR3 spans 16 amino acids. Germline V gene sequence: CDR1 MNHNS, CDR2 SASEGT. The CDR3 region is CASSEAQRSRAHGYTF. The CDR3 region has the DNA TGTGCCAGCAGTGAAGCCCAGAGGTCCAGGGCCCATGGCTACACCTTC.

This clone was counted once. J is TRBJ1-1 and V is TRBV6-5; D not resolved. The CDR3 is 14 residues long. V lost 6 bases and J 0 bases, leaving 11 bases between the germline ends. CDR1 and CDR2 (germline): MNHEY, SVGAGI. The CDR3 protein is CASSVSRVNTEAFF. In DNA, the CDR3 is TGTGCCAGCAGCGTTTCGCGGGTGAACACTGAAGCTTTCTTT.

V usage is TRBV19 and J usage is TRBJ2-1; a possible D gene is TRBD1 (6 bases). This CDR3 is built from 15 residues. Between the trimmed V and J ends, which lost 2 bases and 1 base, there was a span of 9 bases. Germline loops: CDR1 LNHDA, CDR2 SQIVND (reference sequence). The CDR3 DNA reads as TGTGCCAGTAGTATAAGGGACAAGTCCTACAATGAGCAGTTCTTC. Its translation is CASSIRDKSYNEQFF.

V is TRBV16 and J is TRBJ2-2; D unresolved. Germline V lookup: CDR1 KGHSY, CDR2 FQNENV. With 4 bases removed from V and 6 bases from J, the gap between germline ends came to 9 bases. The CDR3 contains 13 residues. This CDR3 reads CASSPRWPGELFF. Here the CDR3 DNA reads TGTGCCAGCAGCCCCCGTTGGCCCGGGGAGCTGTTTTTT.

V usage is TRBV6-1 and J usage is TRBJ1-2; 12 positions match TRBD1. The J segment lost 8 bases and the V segment lost 9 bases, leaving 13 bases of the junction unmatched. The CDR3 loop spans 15 amino acids. In germline, CDR1 is MNHNS, CDR2 SASEGT. DNA for the CDR3: TGTGCCAGTACCCAGGCGGGACAGGGGGCGTGGGGCTACACCTTC. Its protein product is CASTQAGQGAWGYTF.

The V call is TRBV30, the J call TRBJ1-2; 7 nucleotides line up with TRBD1. Trimming at V came to 2 bases and at J to 4 bases, leaving 7 bases not matched to a gene. This CDR3 is 14 amino acids long. CDR1 is GTSNPN and CDR2 is SVGIG in the germline V gene (reference sequence). CDR3 amino acids: CAWSLGQLLYGYTF. Written as DNA, the CDR3 is TGTGCCTGGAGTTTGGGACAGTTACTCTATGGCTACACCTTC.

The rearrangement joins TRBV6-5 to TRBJ1-1; no firm D call. Per germline, CDR1 MNHEY and CDR2 SVGAGI. V shed 7 bases and J shed 0 bases, with 6 bases lying between them. CDR3 length: 12 amino acids. CDR3: CASTGVNTEAFF. The CDR3 nucleotides read TGTGCCAGCACCGGGGTGAACACTGAAGCTTTCTTT.

This chain uses TRBV4-2 with TRBJ2-2; 10 positions agree with TRBD2. The CDR3 extends over 18 amino acids. The ends lost 0 bases at V and 3 bases at J; junction bases unmatched: 7. Germline V lookup: CDR1 LGHNA, CDR2 YNFKEQ. CDR3 loop: CASSQDLRLAGDTGELFF. The CDR3 bases are TGTGCCAGCAGCCAAGATCTTAGGCTAGCGGGGGACACCGGGGAGCTGTTTTTT.

The rearrangement links TRBV6-5 to TRBJ2-5; no definite D call. Germline CDR1 is MNHEY and CDR2 is SVGAGI. V lost 0 bases, J lost 4 bases, and 15 bases lay in between. The CDR3 is 16 residues long. This CDR3 is CASSYSYPRYRETQYF. The CDR3 DNA is TGTGCCAGCAGTTACTCGTATCCCCGATACAGAGAGACCCAGTACTTC.

This chain joins TRBV19 and TRBJ1-2; 11 positions match TRBD1. J gave up 4 bases and V 7 bases, and 5 bases lay outside the gene matches. This CDR3 has 14 residues. Germline loops: CDR1 LNHDA, CDR2 SQIVND (reference sequence). The CDR3 DNA follows: TGTGCCAGTATCCGGACAGGGGGCGGCTATGGCTACACCTTC. Its protein product is CASIRTGGGYGYTF.

This rearrangement joins TRBV5-4 to TRBJ2-1; 13 bases map to TRBD2. The CDR3 consists of 16 residues. Trimming removed 4 bases from V and 7 bases from J; junction bases left unmatched: 8. CDR1 SGHNT and CDR2 YYREEE come from the germline V gene (reference sequence). CDR3 sequence (DNA): TGTGCCAGCAGCGCAACACTAGCGGGGGGGCGAAATGAGCAGTTCTTC. Translated: CASSATLAGGRNEQFF.

The chain uses TRBV28 and TRBJ2-7, with 14 bases that match TRBD2. CDR3 size: 14 residues. Losses at the gene ends were 5 bases for V and 6 bases for J; bases not matched to a gene: 3. Germline V CDR1 and CDR2: MDHEN, SYDVKM. CDR3 in DNA: TGTGCCAGCAGTCCCGGACTAGCGGGAGGCGAGCAGTACTTC. Its protein product is CASSPGLAGGEQYF.

The chain joins TRBV12-5 to TRBJ2-7; the match to TRBD2 covers 8 bases. The CDR3 is 16 amino acids. Germline CDR1 reads LGHNT; CDR2 reads FRNRAP. The V and J ends lost 0 bases and 0 bases, in that order; junction bases with no gene match: 4. The CDR3 loop is CASGLVVAGSSYEQYF. The CDR3 nucleotides are TGTGCTAGTGGTTTGGTCGTAGCGGGGAGCTCCTACGAGCAGTACTTC.

The V gene is TRBV13, the J gene TRBJ2-1; 9 nucleotides match TRBD2. In germline, CDR1 is PRHDT, CDR2 FYEKMQ (reference sequence). The CDR3 is 18 residues long. V was clipped by 6 bases and J by 0 bases; unmatched bases: 12. The chain's CDR3 is CASSSTRLAETSYNEQFF. The CDR3 DNA reads TGTGCCAGCAGTTCTACAAGACTAGCGGAAACCTCCTACAATGAGCAGTTCTTC.

V and J are TRBV9 and TRBJ2-5; 7 nucleotides align to TRBD2. The V gene end was trimmed by 3 bases and the J gene end by 3 bases; junction bases not matched to a gene: 5. This CDR3 is built from 14 residues. CDR1 is SGDLS, CDR2 YYNGEE, per germline. The CDR3 sequence is CASSAPGREETQYF. CDR3 nucleotide sequence: TGTGCCAGCAGCGCCCCGGGGAGGGAAGAGACCCAGTACTTC.

The chain has TRBV6-1 and TRBJ2-1, with 7 bases identical to TRBD2. Germline V gene lookup returns CDR1 MNHNS and CDR2 SASEGT. The CDR3 is 13 amino acids. The ends lost 7 bases at V and 6 bases at J; junction bases unmatched: 6. CDR3 bases: TGTGCCAGCACAAGTAGCGGGTCCAATGAGCAGTTCTTC. This translates into CASTSSGSNEQFF.

The chain combines TRBV5-1 with TRBJ2-3; D is perhaps TRBD1 (6 bases). The V gene lost 1 base and the J gene lost 2 bases, with 14 bases spanning the gap. Germline V lookup: CDR1 SGHRS, CDR2 YFSETQ. The CDR3 has 16 amino acids. The CDR3 here is CASSLSSGANTDTQYF. The CDR3 nucleotides are TGCGCCAGCAGCTTGTCGTCAGGGGCTAACACAGATACGCAGTATTTT.

There are a few counts of this clone. This chain links TRBV5-4 with TRBJ2-3; D perhaps matches TRBD2 (7 bases). Trimming pared 0 bases from V and 4 bases from J, leaving 15 bases between. This CDR3 is 16 amino acids long. In germline, CDR1 is SGHNT, CDR2 YYREEE (reference sequence). CDR3 in DNA: TGTGCCAGCAGCTTGGTGGGGGGGGCCGGAGCAGATACGCAGTATTTT. Protein product: CASSLVGGAGADTQYF.

The chain employs TRBV6-6 and TRBJ1-2; 8 nucleotides agree with TRBD1. This CDR3 has 14 residues. J gave up 7 bases and V 8 bases, and 12 bases lay outside the gene matches. Germline CDR1 MNHNY, CDR2 SVGAGI (reference sequence). The DNA for the CDR3 is TGTGCCAGCTCTGCCGAGACAGGGGTGAGTGGCTACACCTTC. Protein product: CASSAETGVSGYTF.

The rearrangement uses TRBV9 and TRBJ1-1, with D uncertain. This CDR3 region has 14 residues. Germline values: CDR1 SGDLS, CDR2 YYNGEE. Trimming stripped 4 bases from V and 1 base from J, with 11 bases between. CDR3 nucleotide sequence: TGTGCCAGCAGCTCCTACAGTGGGAACACTGAAGCTTTCTTT. Its protein product is CASSSYSGNTEAFF.